This TCR beta chain stems from a study of T cells after yellow fever vaccination. Study summary: Preparation of the low-cell-number fractions used SMART-Seq v4 Ultra Low Input.

This clonotype has at least ten counts. The junction had 8 bases not matched to a gene; V was cut back by 1 base and J by 0 bases. The length of the CDR3 is 18 residues. They built TCR cDNA with 5'RACE template switching, a step that put in a universal primer site and UMIs. TCRdb independently ran MiXCR on the 5' RACE reads; one entry per CDR3 protein. The sample has approximately 30,000 distinct CDR3 sequences; 4.4% are singletons. The chain couples TRBV23-1 to TRBJ2-4, with TRBD2 identical over 8 bases. TRBV23-1 is treated as an ORF (open reading frame) with a function not yet certain. The TCR was taken from a man aged 25 to 45 who received the YFV17D yellow fever vaccine. The specimen was CD8+ T cells sorted from PBMCs, collected 5 days after the yellow fever booster vaccination. The CDR3 sequence is CASSQFPSGPLAKNIQYF. CDR3 bases: TGCGCCAGCAGTCAATTTCCTAGCGGGCCCTTAGCCAAAAACATTCAGTACTTC.